This passage covers 21 T cell receptor beta chains from one sample sequenced in a study of regulatory T cells in long-lasting Graves disease. The time point here: newly diagnosed GD, antithyroid drugs for less than 3 months. Extracted RNA from PBMCs served as the source of the TCR library. Relying on iRepertoire HTBI primers and Arm-PCR of CDR3 regions, the team built TCR beta libraries. TCRdb reprocessed the multiplex PCR reads with MiXCR, giving one entry per CDR3 protein. The repertoire consists of roughly 380,000 distinct CDR3 sequences, with 16% occurring once and the leading ten covering roughly 27%. The same sample was also studied in work on T cells in Graves' hyperthyroidism and ophthalmopathy.

Sequenced material: peripheral blood mononuclear cells (PBMCs), taken at new diagnosis, from a patient treated with antithyroid drugs. All receptors derive from a man in his forties with Graves disease.

This clonotype was seen a handful of times. The rearrangement uses TRBV7-2 and TRBJ1-5, with D perhaps TRBD1 (5 bases). V gave up 6 bases and J gave up 2 bases, with 11 bases separating them. The CDR3 loop spans 14 amino acids. Germline lookup yields CDR1 SGHTA and CDR2 FQGNSA. The DNA for the CDR3 is TGTGCCAGCAGACAGAGGGGAGGCAATCAGCCCCAGCATTTT. Encoded protein: CASRQRGGNQPQHF. Full variable domain (outside the CDR3, taken from reference TRBV7-2 and TRBJ1-5): GAGVSQSPSNKVTEKGKDVELRCDPISGHTALYWYRQSLGQGLEFLIYFQGNSAPDKSGLPSDRFSAERTGGSVSTLTIQRTQQEDSAVYLCASRQRGGNQPQHFGDGTRLSIL.

Concerning this clonotype itself: A much larger clone lies a single base off, so this may be a read error. This chain links TRBV7-9 with TRBJ2-1; D not certain. This CDR3 is built from 13 residues. Trimming removed 4 bases at V and 4 bases at J, with 8 bases between. Germline V gene data show CDR1 as SEHNR and CDR2 as FQNEAQ (reference sequence). The CDR3 DNA sequence: TGTGCCAGCAGCTGGGCAGGTTACAATGAGCAGTTCTTC. As protein: CASSWAGYNEQFF.

CDR3 in DNA: TGTGCCAGCAGTTGGAACGCCCCCCCAGAGACCCAGTACTTC. It encodes CASSWNAPPETQYF. The V and J genes are TRBV28 and TRBJ2-5; no clear D. Trimming left V 4 bases short and J 4 bases short, with 13 bases between. Germline V gene lookup returns CDR1 MDHEN and CDR2 SYDVKM. The length of the CDR3 is 14 residues.

This clonotype has only a few counts. A read error may produce the germline difference seen at one junction end. The V call is TRBV9, the J call TRBJ2-3, with D unresolved. The germline V gene has CDR1 SGDLS and CDR2 YYNGEE. The length of the CDR3 is 11 residues. In DNA, the CDR3 is TGTGCCAGCAGCGTCACAGATCCGCAGTATTTT. It yields the protein CASSVTDPQYF. The full variable domain, rest sourced from reference TRBV9 and TRBJ2-3, is DSGVTQTPKHLITATGQRVTLRCSPRSGDLSVYWYQQSLDQGLQFLIQYYNGEERAKGNILERFSAQQFPDLHSELNLSSLELGDSALYFCASSVTDPQYFGPGTRLTVL.

This clonotype has a count of ten or more. The chain combines TRBV5-1 with TRBJ2-3; either TRBD1 or TRBD2 may fit D (5 bases each). Germline V lookup: CDR1 SGHRS, CDR2 YFSETQ. The CDR3 is 14 amino acids. V was trimmed by 6 bases and J by 0 bases, leaving 11 bases between them. As DNA, the CDR3 is TGCGCCAGCATCCGAGGGGACAGCACAGATACGCAGTATTTT. This gives the protein CASIRGDSTDTQYF.

The V call is TRBV29-1, the J call TRBJ2-7; 9 nucleotides agree with TRBD2. V shed 2 bases, J shed 7 bases, and the junction held 12 bases outside the gene matches. The CDR3 totals 15 residues. The germline V gene has CDR1 SQVTM and CDR2 ANQGSEA. This chain's CDR3 is CSVEMGLAGPAEQYF. The CDR3 DNA sequence: TGCAGCGTTGAAATGGGGCTAGCGGGACCAGCTGAGCAGTACTTC.

The table lists this clonotype with many counts. V gene TRBV10-3 combines with J gene TRBJ1-3; D may be TRBD1 (5 bases). The CDR3 loop spans 15 amino acids. V lost 9 bases and J lost 0, with 15 bases in between. The germline V gene encodes CDR1 ENHRY and CDR2 SYGVKD. The CDR3 sequence is CAIAPREGSGNTIYF. The CDR3 DNA sequence: TGTGCCATTGCCCCCAGGGAAGGCTCTGGAAACACCATATATTTT.

This clonotype was detected many times. V and J are TRBV27 and TRBJ1-5, with 7 bases fitting TRBD1. Germline V gene data show CDR1 as MNHEY and CDR2 as SMNVEV (reference sequence). The CDR3 is 13 residues long. Trimming at V came to 6 bases and at J to 5 bases, leaving 4 bases not matched to a gene. The CDR3 sequence is CASRDRLDQPQHF. The CDR3 DNA sequence: TGTGCCAGCAGGGACAGGTTGGATCAGCCCCAGCATTTT.

The chain is built from TRBV30 and TRBJ1-4; TRBD1 matches at 9 bases. Losses at the gene ends were 2 bases for V and 7 bases for J; bases not matched to a gene: 2. Germline lookup yields CDR1 GTSNPN and CDR2 SVGIG (reference sequence). The CDR3 totals 13 residues. DNA for the CDR3: TGTGCCTGGAGTTCGACAGGGGGTGAAAAACTGTTTTTT. Its translation is CAWSSTGGEKLFF.

This clonotype has ten or more counts. This chain links TRBV5-6 with TRBJ1-5; D might be TRBD1 (6 bases). Trimming removed 3 bases at V and 6 bases at J, with 16 bases between. Germline values: CDR1 SGHDT, CDR2 YYEEEE. The CDR3 runs 15 residues. The CDR3: CASSSFGGEGQPQHF. In DNA, the CDR3 is TGTGCCAGCAGCTCGTTCGGGGGCGAGGGTCAGCCCCAGCATTTT.

This clonotype was detected many times. This chain joins TRBV27 and TRBJ2-7; either TRBD1 or TRBD2 may supply D (6 bases each). This CDR3 has 15 amino acids. Germline V gives CDR1 MNHEY, CDR2 SMNVEV (reference sequence). Trimming pared 2 bases from V and 4 bases from J, leaving 15 bases between. The CDR3 nucleotides read TGTGCCAGCAGTTTAGTGGGGGGCCGTTGGTACGAGCAGTACTTC. This translates into CASSLVGGRWYEQYF.

This clonotype was detected ten times or more. The genes are TRBV18 and TRBJ1-5; D gene unclear. CDR3 length: 13 amino acids. The germline CDR1 and CDR2 sequences are KGHSH and LQKENI. The ends were cut back, 3 bases at V and 5 bases at J, with 8 bases in the middle. CDR3 DNA: TGTGCCAGCTCACCCGACGGTCATCAGCCCCAGCATTTT. This gives the protein CASSPDGHQPQHF.

This clonotype was seen repeatedly, ten times or more. The V call is TRBV6-1, the J call TRBJ1-2, with D hard to call. CDR3 length equals 13 residues. V dropped 6 bases and J dropped 6 bases, with 14 bases sitting between them. Germline CDR1 and CDR2: MNHNS and SASEGT. CDR3 protein: CASSPWAGHGYTF. As DNA, the CDR3 is TGTGCCAGCAGCCCCTGGGCGGGCCATGGCTACACCTTC.

This clonotype was counted a few times. The chain's CDR3 is CASSLIGRQAKGPGELFF. For the CDR3, the DNA is TGTGCCAGCAGCTTAATCGGGAGACAGGCTAAAGGTCCCGGGGAGCTGTTTTTT. The chain links TRBV7-8 to TRBJ2-2; D could derive from TRBD1 or TRBD2 (6 bases each). Per the germline V gene, CDR1 is SGHVS and CDR2 is FQNEAQ. The CDR3 spans 18 residues. Trimming took off 2 bases at V and 6 bases at J, with 22 bases between the two ends.

This rearrangement joins TRBV18 to TRBJ2-2; TRBD1 might be the D (5 bases). The CDR3 covers 16 residues. Germline V gene sequence: CDR1 KGHSH, CDR2 LQKENI. Trimming left V 0 bases short and J 2 bases short, with 10 bases between. The CDR3 sequence: CASSPPGQRNTGELFF. DNA of the CDR3: TGTGCCAGCTCACCACCGGGGCAGAGAAACACCGGGGAGCTGTTTTTT.

The chain uses TRBV20-1 and TRBJ1-2; D is possibly TRBD1 (6 bases). The CDR3 is 18 residues long. Trimming took off 0 bases at V and 5 bases at J, with 25 bases between the two ends. Germline CDR1 reads DFQATT; CDR2 reads SNEGSKA (reference sequence). CDR3 coding DNA: TGCAGTGCTAGAGATCGCAGGACAGCCCCAACGAGAACGTATGGCTACACCTTC. This gives the protein CSARDRRTAPTRTYGYTF.

This clonotype appeared many times. The gene calls are TRBV6-1 and TRBJ2-1; D not certain. Trimming cost V 6 bases and J 4 bases, with 22 bases left between them. The CDR3 consists of 17 residues. Germline V gene data show CDR1 as MNHNS and CDR2 as SASEGT. The CDR3 region has the DNA TGTGCCAGCAGCTCCCACCTCGACATACTTACATACAATGAGCAGTTCTTC. It translates to CASSSHLDILTYNEQFF.

In this sample, this clonotype turned up many times. CDR3 bases: TGTGCCAGCTCACCAAGCCGAGGATCTTACGAGCAGTACTTC. It specifies CASSPSRGSYEQYF. The chain recombines TRBV18 with TRBJ2-7; no clear D. Germline CDR1 is KGHSH and CDR2 is LQKENI. Deletions cut 2 bases from V and 4 bases from J, with 12 bases between. The CDR3 covers 14 residues.

This clonotype was detected many times. Here the CDR3 reads CSARDGTAQETQYF. Written as DNA, the CDR3 is TGCAGTGCTAGAGATGGGACGGCTCAAGAGACCCAGTACTTC. V and J are TRBV20-1 and TRBJ2-5; D assignment may be TRBD1 or TRBD2 (5 bases each). V dropped 0 bases and J dropped 2 bases, with 10 bases sitting between them. CDR3 length: 14 amino acids. Germline V gives CDR1 DFQATT, CDR2 SNEGSKA (reference sequence).

This clonotype was picked up a small number of times. V is TRBV25-1 and J is TRBJ1-4; 9 nucleotides agree with TRBD1. The V and J ends lost 3 bases and 0 bases, in that order; junction bases with no gene match: 2. The CDR3 loop spans 16 amino acids. The germline V gene encodes CDR1 MGHDK and CDR2 SYGVNS. CDR3 region: CASSDTGGTTNEKLFF. The DNA of the CDR3 is TGTGCCAGCAGTGACACAGGGGGCACAACTAATGAAAAACTGTTTTTT.

The V call is TRBV10-3, the J call TRBJ2-1; no clear D. The CDR3 loop spans 12 amino acids. V gave up 5 bases and J gave up 6 bases, with 8 bases separating them. The germline gives CDR1 ENHRY, CDR2 SYGVKD. The CDR3 protein is CAISSYGNEQFF. The CDR3 nucleotides read TGTGCCATCAGTAGTTACGGCAATGAGCAGTTCTTC.